One and the same sample provided the 15 T cell receptor beta chains below, sequenced in a study of shared clonotypes between healthy human individuals. Method: immunoSEQ multiplex PCR; TCRdb's copy keeps in-frame clones and lacks some. Of about 2 million clones listed, roughly 94% were seen once; the top ten hold more than 0.1%. Source material: naive CD4+ T cells sorted from blood. Subset described: CD45RA+ positively selected. Receptors originate from a man younger than 30 in good health.

The J gene is TRBJ2-1, the V gene TRBV11-3, with 13 bases identical to TRBD2. CDR3 length equals 17 residues. The germline V gene has CDR1 SGHNT and CDR2 YENEEA. The V and J ends lost 0 bases and 9 bases, in that order; junction bases with no gene match: 8. In DNA form, the CDR3 reads TGTGCCAGCAGCTTAGATACTAGCGGGGGGGCTACAGGTGAGCAGTTCTTC. It is translated as CASSLDTSGGATGEQFF.

The CDR3 protein is CAISPGQGASGSGETQYF. CDR3 nucleotide sequence: TGTGCCATCAGTCCCGGACAGGGAGCTAGCGGATCGGGGGAGACCCAGTACTTC. This chain joins TRBV10-3 and TRBJ2-5; weak D call: TRBD1 (8 bases). Germline CDR1 and CDR2: ENHRY and SYGVKD. The CDR3 runs to 18 residues. Trimming pared 5 bases from V and 5 bases from J, leaving 27 bases between.

The sample holds a few counts of this clone. The same CDR3 arises from other DNA sequences in this sample as well. The chain uses TRBV5-1 and TRBJ1-5, with D possibly TRBD1 on 6 matching bases. V was shortened by 0 bases and J by 5 bases, with 9 bases between the two germline ends. Germline CDR1 and CDR2: SGHRS and YFSETQ. The CDR3 consists of 14 residues. The CDR3 loop is CASSLEAGDQPQHF. CDR3 coding DNA: TGCGCCAGCAGCTTGGAGGCAGGGGATCAGCCCCAGCATTTT.

V usage is TRBV30 and J usage is TRBJ1-6, with a tentative D call TRBD1 (6 bases). Germline CDR1 and CDR2: GTSNPN and SVGIG (reference sequence). CDR3 length: 12 residues. Trimming pared 5 bases from V and 8 bases from J, leaving 10 bases between. The CDR3 protein is CAWSGDDSPLHF. The CDR3 bases are TGTGCCTGGTCAGGGGACGATTCACCCCTCCACTTT.

The chain uses TRBV11-2 and TRBJ2-5, with D perhaps matching TRBD1 (5 bases). Deletions cut 0 bases from V and 3 bases from J, with 11 bases between. Germline V CDR1 and CDR2: SGHAT, FQNNGV. The CDR3 has 15 residues. The CDR3 protein is CASSLEGARKETQYF. CDR3 sequence (DNA): TGTGCCAGCAGCTTAGAAGGGGCTAGGAAAGAGACCCAGTACTTC.

The chain couples TRBV7-6 to TRBJ2-2; D gene ambiguous. Germline CDR1 reads SGHVS; CDR2 reads FNYEAQ. Trimming removed 1 base at V and 3 bases at J, with 12 bases between. The CDR3 is 16 amino acids. The CDR3 DNA reads as TGTGCCAGCAGCTTAGAGGGTGGAGATTACACCGGGGAGCTGTTTTTT. This encodes CASSLEGGDYTGELFF.

A remark on this clone: Other nucleotide sequences from this sample produce the same CDR3. The chain links TRBV6-5 to TRBJ1-2; D is uncertain. V lost 6 bases to trimming and J lost 4 bases, with 9 bases between them. Germline V gives CDR1 MNHEY, CDR2 SVGAGI. The CDR3 has 12 amino acids. CDR3 DNA: TGTGCCAGCAGCACGGGTGGCTATGGCTACACCTTC. It yields the protein CASSTGGYGYTF.

The chain links TRBV19 to TRBJ2-7; TRBD2 aligns across 8 bases. The CDR3 runs to 14 residues. CDR1 and CDR2 from the germline V gene are LNHDA and SQIVND (reference sequence). Trimming at V came to 1 base and at J to 7 bases, leaving 6 bases not matched to a gene. The DNA of the CDR3 is TGTGCCAGTAGTATAGCCGGGACTAGACGTGAGCAGTACTTC. Protein: CASSIAGTRREQYF.

V and J are TRBV13 and TRBJ2-3; D remains ambiguous. Looked up from germline, CDR1 is PRHDT and CDR2 is FYEKMQ (reference sequence). The CDR3 is 13 amino acids. Trimming stripped 5 bases from V and 1 base from J, with 7 bases between. CDR3 DNA sequence: TGTGCCAGCAGCCAGACTGGCACAGATACGCAGTATTTT. Protein sequence: CASSQTGTDTQYF. The full variable domain, in which reference TRBV13 and TRBJ2-3 provide the parts outside the CDR3, is AAGVIQSPRHLIKEKRETATLKCYPIPRHDTVYWYQQGPGQDPQFLISFYEKMQSDKGSIPDRFSAQQFSDYHSELNMSSLELGDSALYFCASSQTGTDTQYFGPGTRLTVL.

The V gene is TRBV19, the J gene TRBJ1-5, with 7 bases aligning to TRBD1. J gave up 5 bases and V 5 bases, and 9 bases lay outside the gene matches. The germline gives CDR1 LNHDA, CDR2 SQIVND (reference sequence). The CDR3 runs 15 residues. The chain's CDR3 is CASSVGRGKYQPQHF. CDR3 in DNA: TGTGCCAGTAGTGTCGGCAGGGGGAAGTATCAGCCCCAGCATTTT.

The chain recombines TRBV6-5 with TRBJ2-3, with D tentatively TRBD1 or TRBD2 (6 bases each). Germline V gene lookup returns CDR1 MNHEY and CDR2 SVGAGI. V dropped 6 bases and J dropped 5 bases, with 18 bases sitting between them. The CDR3 consists of 15 residues. The CDR3 protein is CASRGDRRGGDTQYF. As DNA, the CDR3 is TGTGCCAGCAGGGGCGACAGGAGGGGTGGAGATACGCAGTATTTT.

The V and J genes are TRBV19 and TRBJ1-2; tentatively, D is TRBD1 (6 bases). Germline V gene data show CDR1 as LNHDA and CDR2 as SQIVND (reference sequence). CDR3 size: 15 residues. V was cut by 0 bases and J by 4 bases, with 12 bases left in between. CDR3: CASSIDLDRAYGYTF. The CDR3 nucleotides are TGTGCCAGTAGTATAGATCTGGACAGAGCCTATGGCTACACCTTC.

The chain recombines TRBV11-2 with TRBJ2-3; possibly TRBD2 for D (6 bases). Between the trimmed V and J ends, which lost 3 bases and 6 bases, there was a span of 16 bases. This CDR3 comprises 15 residues. From germline, CDR1 is SGHAT and CDR2 FQNNGV. The CDR3 loop reads CASSFSGTGSDTQYF. For the CDR3, the DNA is TGTGCCAGCAGCTTCTCCGGGACTGGGTCGGATACGCAGTATTTT.

This clone has just one count. The chain couples TRBV5-1 to TRBJ1-1; 7 nucleotides match TRBD1. Per the germline V gene, CDR1 is SGHRS and CDR2 is YFSETQ. With 5 bases clipped from V and 0 bases from J, the junction kept 10 bases outside the gene matches. CDR3 length: 16 amino acids. The CDR3 spells CASRVYLGTVNTEAFF. The CDR3 DNA follows: TGCGCCAGCAGGGTGTATCTGGGGACAGTGAACACTGAAGCTTTCTTT. The full variable domain, with the rest looked up from reference TRBV5-1 and TRBJ1-1, is KAGVTQTPRYLIKTRGQQVTLSCSPISGHRSVSWYQQTPGQGLQFLFEYFSETQRNKGNFPGRFSGRQFSNSRSEMNVSTLELGDSALYLCASRVYLGTVNTEAFFGQGTRLTVV.

The chain is built from TRBV7-2 and TRBJ2-7; 12 bases are a match to TRBD2. The CDR3 has 16 amino acids. Trimming took 5 bases from V and 4 from J; bases not matched to a gene: 9. Germline lookup yields CDR1 SGHTA and CDR2 FQGNSA. CDR3 sequence reads: CASSPVSGLAGYEQYF. As DNA, the CDR3 is TGTGCCAGCAGCCCAGTCTCGGGACTAGCGGGTTACGAGCAGTACTTC.